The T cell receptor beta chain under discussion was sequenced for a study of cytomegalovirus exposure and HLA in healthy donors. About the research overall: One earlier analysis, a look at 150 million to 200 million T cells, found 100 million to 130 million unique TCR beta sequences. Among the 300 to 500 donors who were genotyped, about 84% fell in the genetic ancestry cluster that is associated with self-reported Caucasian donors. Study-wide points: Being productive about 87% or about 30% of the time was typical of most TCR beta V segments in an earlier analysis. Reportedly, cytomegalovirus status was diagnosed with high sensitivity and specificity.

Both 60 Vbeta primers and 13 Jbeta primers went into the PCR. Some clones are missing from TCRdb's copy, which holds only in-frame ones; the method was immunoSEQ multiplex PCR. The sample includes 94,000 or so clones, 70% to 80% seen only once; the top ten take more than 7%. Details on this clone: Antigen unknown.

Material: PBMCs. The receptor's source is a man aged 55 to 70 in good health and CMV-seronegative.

CDR3 region: CASSYGAGEQYF. The CDR3 region has the DNA TGTGCCAGCAGTTATGGTGCGGGGGAGCAGTACTTC. The V and J genes are TRBV6-5 and TRBJ2-7, with D possibly TRBD2 on 6 matching bases. Germline V lookup: CDR1 MNHEY, CDR2 SVGAGI. V was shortened by 3 bases and J by 7 bases, with 10 bases between the two germline ends. CDR3 length: 12 amino acids.